The next 22 T cell receptor beta chains were all read from a single sample in a study of cytomegalovirus exposure and HLA in healthy donors. The data were produced by immunoSEQ multiplex PCR, yet TCRdb's version contains in-frame clones alone and is incomplete. The data show some 200,000 clones, with about 80% seen just once and 2.5% to 3% held by the top ten. The sample consisted of PBMCs. The receptors were sampled from a woman aged 18-29 years in good health and CMV-seropositive.

The chain has TRBV7-2 and TRBJ1-6; a weak D match, TRBD1 (5 bases). This CDR3 spans 16 amino acids. Germline V gives CDR1 SGHTA, CDR2 FQGNSA. Between the trimmed V and J ends, which lost 4 bases and 7 bases, there was a span of 17 bases. Written as DNA, the CDR3 is TGTGCCAGCAGCTCAGGCGCCGGGACTAAAAATTCACCCCTCCACTTT. Translated, it gives CASSSGAGTKNSPLHF.

The V gene is TRBV7-9, the J gene TRBJ1-2, with D hard to call. Germline assignment: CDR1 SEHNR and CDR2 FQNEAQ (reference sequence). The CDR3 is made up of 14 amino acids. The V and J ends lost 4 bases and 3 bases respectively, with 12 bases between them. The CDR3 region is CASSSTPGYYGYTF. The CDR3 coding sequence is TGTGCCAGCAGCTCCACCCCTGGCTACTATGGCTACACCTTC.

The V and J genes are TRBV5-1 and TRBJ1-4, with a possible D match to TRBD1 (5 bases). Germline loops: CDR1 SGHRS, CDR2 YFSETQ. The CDR3 has 16 residues. Deletions cut 4 bases from V and 3 bases from J, with 16 bases between. The CDR3 DNA reads as TGCGCCAGCAGCCGTGCCGTTGGAGGGGCTAATGAAAAACTGTTTTTT. Its protein product is CASSRAVGGANEKLFF. Full variable domain (missing parts from reference TRBV5-1 and TRBJ1-4): KAGVTQTPRYLIKTRGQQVTLSCSPISGHRSVSWYQQTPGQGLQFLFEYFSETQRNKGNFPGRFSGRQFSNSRSEMNVSTLELGDSALYLCASSRAVGGANEKLFFGSGTQLSVL.

This clone came up once. J is TRBJ2-7 and V is TRBV6-1; D may be TRBD2 (6 bases). CDR3 length: 12 residues. Germline CDR1 MNHNS, CDR2 SASEGT. Trimming stripped 6 bases from V and 5 bases from J, with 11 bases between. In nucleotides, the CDR3 is TGTGCCAGCAGCATCGGGGGAAACGAGCAGTACTTC. Its protein product is CASSIGGNEQYF.

The gene calls are TRBV5-1 and TRBJ2-2, with 11 nucleotides matching TRBD2. CDR1 and CDR2 (germline): SGHRS, YFSETQ. V lost 2 bases to trimming and J lost 9 bases; unmatched junction nucleotides: 9. CDR3 length: 16 residues. The CDR3 region has the DNA TGCGCCAGCAGCTTAGTCCCCACTAGCGGGGGTTGGGAGCTGTTTTTT. It specifies CASSLVPTSGGWELFF.

This chain uses TRBV21-1 with TRBJ1-3; TRBD1, the table's D call, was not compared with the DNA. TRBV21-1 is a recognized pseudogene. The CDR3 spans 17 residues. CDR3 sequence reads: CASSTREPGGGGNTIYF. The DNA of the CDR3 is TGTGCCAGCAGCACCCGGGAACCAGGAGGGGGCGGAAACACCATATATTTT.

This chain joins TRBV29-1 and TRBJ1-3, with a tentative D call TRBD1 (6 bases). In germline, CDR1 is SQVTM, CDR2 ANQGSEA. Trimming shortened V by 6 bases and J by 0 bases, and 9 bases separated the two germline ends. The CDR3 runs 13 residues. CDR3 amino acids: CSVGQYSGNTIYF. CDR3 coding DNA: TGCAGCGTCGGACAGTACTCTGGAAACACCATATATTTT.

This chain uses TRBV4-1 with TRBJ1-1; D uncertain. The germline V gene has CDR1 MGHRA and CDR2 YSYEKL. The CDR3 sequence is 14 residues long. V was trimmed by 1 base and J by 0 bases, leaving 6 bases between them. The CDR3 nucleotides read TGCGCCAGCAGCCAAGTTGTTATGAACACTGAAGCTTTCTTT. Translation gives CASSQVVMNTEAFF.

J is TRBJ1-4 and V is TRBV7-9, with D unclear. Trimming left V 0 bases short and J 8 bases short, with 13 bases between. Germline lookup yields CDR1 SEHNR and CDR2 FQNEAQ (reference sequence). CDR3 size: 15 residues. The CDR3 protein is CASSLATGFGEKLFF. CDR3 DNA: TGTGCCAGCAGCTTAGCGACCGGGTTTGGCGAAAAACTGTTTTTT.

The chain employs TRBV7-2 and TRBJ1-2, with D tentatively TRBD1 (5 bases). V was shortened by 4 bases and J by 5 bases, with 20 bases between the two germline ends. Looked up from germline, CDR1 is SGHTA and CDR2 is FQGNSA. The CDR3 loop spans 16 amino acids. The DNA for the CDR3 is TGTGCCAGCAGCTCCCCTACTCGGGCAGGGACTTATGGCTACACCTTC. Protein: CASSSPTRAGTYGYTF.

The rearrangement joins TRBV5-4 to TRBJ1-3, with D maybe TRBD1 (5 bases). The CDR3 runs to 18 residues. Germline lookup yields CDR1 SGHNT and CDR2 YYREEE (reference sequence). Trimming took off 0 bases at V and 1 base at J, with 17 bases between the two ends. The CDR3 bases are TGTGCCAGCAGCTTGGGAGGGGTCGGGGGACGGTCTGGAAACACCATATATTTT. Translating it yields CASSLGGVGGRSGNTIYF.

V usage is TRBV19 and J usage is TRBJ1-5; TRBD1 matches 10 bases. CDR3 length equals 15 residues. Looked up from germline, CDR1 is LNHDA and CDR2 is SQIVND (reference sequence). With 6 bases clipped from V and 7 bases from J, the junction kept 9 bases outside the gene matches. The CDR3 spells CASRIPGQGNQPQHF. The CDR3 DNA follows: TGTGCCAGTAGGATCCCGGGACAGGGGAACCAGCCCCAGCATTTT.

The rearrangement links TRBV7-8 to TRBJ1-2; D is possibly TRBD1 (5 bases). Germline loops: CDR1 SGHVS, CDR2 FQNEAQ. This CDR3 contains 14 residues. The V end was cut by 2 bases, the J end by 7 bases, with 14 bases between. The CDR3 bases are TGTGCCAGCAGCTTAATGGAGGGGCGGTCTGGCTACACCTTC. It specifies CASSLMEGRSGYTF.

The rearrangement joins TRBV6-6 to TRBJ1-5; no clear D gene. CDR3 size: 13 residues. Germline CDR1 and CDR2: MNHNY and SVGAGI (reference sequence). Between the trimmed V and J ends, which lost 3 bases and 3 bases, there was a span of 6 bases. Here the CDR3 reads CASSYESNQPQHF. The CDR3 coding sequence is TGTGCCAGCAGTTATGAGTCCAATCAGCCCCAGCATTTT.

The chain carries TRBV7-6 and TRBJ2-6, with D perhaps TRBD1 (6 bases). The CDR3 contains 17 residues. Looked up from germline, CDR1 is SGHVS and CDR2 is FNYEAQ. V was cut by 3 bases and J by 1 base, with 13 bases left in between. The DNA for the CDR3 is TGTGCCAGCAGCTTGAACGACAGGCTATCTGGGGCCAACGTCCTGACTTTC. It yields the protein CASSLNDRLSGANVLTF.

This chain joins TRBV5-6 and TRBJ2-1; D is unresolved. CDR1 is SGHDT, CDR2 YYEEEE, per germline. V gave up 1 base and J gave up 0 bases, with 5 bases separating them. This CDR3 has 14 amino acids. The CDR3 DNA sequence: TGTGCCAGCAGCTTGTGGCCCTCCTACAATGAGCAGTTCTTC. Its protein is CASSLWPSYNEQFF.

V gene TRBV18 combines with J gene TRBJ2-5; 8 nucleotides match TRBD1. J was trimmed by 9 bases and V by 0 bases; bases with no gene match: 6. Germline-derived CDR1 and CDR2 are KGHSH and LQKENI. The CDR3 has 14 residues. CDR3 sequence reads: CASSPPGTGPAQYF. Written as DNA, the CDR3 is TGTGCCAGCTCACCACCAGGGACAGGACCGGCCCAGTACTTC.

Here the CDR3 DNA reads TGCAGTGCCACATGGGCTTTCTTT. This gives the protein CSATWAFF. V and J are TRBV20-1 and TRBJ1-1; D uncertain. V shed 6 bases and J shed 11 bases, with 7 bases lying between them. From germline, CDR1 is DFQATT and CDR2 SNEGSKA (reference sequence). This CDR3 contains 8 residues.

This sequence joins TRBV6-1 and TRBJ2-5; D perhaps matches TRBD1 (5 bases). The CDR3 is made up of 11 amino acids. The germline V gene has CDR1 MNHNS and CDR2 SASEGT. V lost 6 bases to trimming and J lost 5 bases, with 7 bases between them. The CDR3: CASSAGETQYF. As DNA, the CDR3 is TGTGCCAGCAGCGCAGGGGAGACCCAGTACTTC.

This chain uses TRBV29-1 with TRBJ2-7; 8 bases fit TRBD1. The germline CDR1 and CDR2 sequences are SQVTM and ANQGSEA. Germline trimming cut 6 bases from V and 6 bases from J; bases unmatched to any gene: 7. The CDR3 extends over 12 amino acids. The CDR3 loop is CSVLDRVPEQYF. The CDR3 DNA is TGCAGCGTCCTGGACAGGGTGCCCGAGCAGTACTTC.

The chain joins TRBV11-3 to TRBJ2-5; D possibly corresponds to TRBD1 (5 bases). The V gene lost 5 bases and the J gene lost 6 bases, with 19 bases spanning the gap. Germline values: CDR1 SGHNT, CDR2 YENEEA. The CDR3 is 15 amino acids. The CDR3 nucleotides read TGTGCCAGCAGCGCATCCCGTGGGGCAGTCCAGACCCAGTACTTC. It is translated as CASSASRGAVQTQYF. Combining the CDR3 with reference TRBV11-3 and TRBJ2-5 gives the whole variable domain EAGVVQSPRYKIIEKKQPVAFWCNPISGHNTLYWYLQNLGQGPELLIRYENEEAVDDSQLPKDRFSAERLKGVDSTLKIQPAELGDSAVYLCASSASRGAVQTQYFGPGTRLLVL.

The CDR3, as DNA: TGCGCCAGCAGCCAAGCATTCGGGGGAACTCTCTACGAGCAGTACTTC. Residues: CASSQAFGGTLYEQYF. The chain has TRBV4-1 and TRBJ2-7, with a tentative D call TRBD2 (6 bases). With 1 base removed from V and 3 bases from J, the gap between germline ends came to 16 bases. This CDR3 spans 16 amino acids. Germline CDR1 and CDR2: MGHRA and YSYEKL.